The source of this TCR beta chain is a study of T cells in localized non-small cell lung cancer. Findings and limits, study-wide: Only one tumor region went through sequencing, so heterogeneity may still be there. The study linked higher blood T cell density to longer overall survival.

Method: immunoSEQ multiplex PCR; TCRdb's copy keeps in-frame clones and lacks some. Here the sample spans more than 30,000 clones, nearly 80% being singletons. This CDR3 has 16 residues. CDR1 and CDR2 (germline): SGHTA, FQGNSA. V gave up 1 base and J gave up 1 base, with 13 bases separating them. This clone was found once. Its cognate antigen is unknown. This TCR was sampled from a male donor aged 60 or over with stage II squamous cell lung carcinoma. The gene calls are TRBV7-2 and TRBJ2-5, with D possibly TRBD2 on 6 matching bases. The material was peripheral blood, obtained before any cancer treatment. The CDR3 sequence is CASSLGRPSAQETQYF. DNA for the CDR3: TGTGCCAGCAGCTTAGGGCGACCTAGCGCCCAAGAGACCCAGTACTTC.